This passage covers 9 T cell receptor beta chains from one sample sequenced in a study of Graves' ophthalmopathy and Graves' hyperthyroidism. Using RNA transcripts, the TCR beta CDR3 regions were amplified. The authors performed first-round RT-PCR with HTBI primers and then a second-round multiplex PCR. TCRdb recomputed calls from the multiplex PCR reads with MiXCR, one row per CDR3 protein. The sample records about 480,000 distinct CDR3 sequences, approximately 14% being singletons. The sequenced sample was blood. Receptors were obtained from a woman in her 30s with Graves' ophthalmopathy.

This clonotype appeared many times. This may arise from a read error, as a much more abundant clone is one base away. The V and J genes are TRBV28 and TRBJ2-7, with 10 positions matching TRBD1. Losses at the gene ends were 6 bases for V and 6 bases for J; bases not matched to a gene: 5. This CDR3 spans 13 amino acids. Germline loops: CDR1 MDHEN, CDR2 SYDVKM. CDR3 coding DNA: TGTGCCAGCAGCGGGACAGGGGTTGGCGAGCAGTACTTC. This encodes CASSGTGVGEQYF.

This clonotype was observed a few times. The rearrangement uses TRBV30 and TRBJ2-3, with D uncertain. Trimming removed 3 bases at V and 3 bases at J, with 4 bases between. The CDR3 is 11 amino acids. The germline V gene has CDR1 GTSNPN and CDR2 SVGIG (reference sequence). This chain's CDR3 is CAWSATDTQYF. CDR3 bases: TGTGCCTGGAGCGCGACAGATACGCAGTATTTT.

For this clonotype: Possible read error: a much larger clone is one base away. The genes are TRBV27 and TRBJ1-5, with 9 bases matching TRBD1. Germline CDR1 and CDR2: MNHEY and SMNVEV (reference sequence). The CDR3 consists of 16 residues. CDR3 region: CASRPSRQGGDQPQRF. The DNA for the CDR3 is TGTGCCAGCAGACCCTCTCGACAGGGGGGCGATCAGCCCCAGCGTTTT.

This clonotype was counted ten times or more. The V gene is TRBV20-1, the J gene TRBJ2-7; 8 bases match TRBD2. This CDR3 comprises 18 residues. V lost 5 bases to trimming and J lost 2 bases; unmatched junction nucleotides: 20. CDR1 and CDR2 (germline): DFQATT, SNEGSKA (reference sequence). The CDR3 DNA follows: TGCAGTGCTGTATCAACCGGGACTAGTCCCGCTCTTACCTACGAGCAGTACTTC. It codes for CSAVSTGTSPALTYEQYF.

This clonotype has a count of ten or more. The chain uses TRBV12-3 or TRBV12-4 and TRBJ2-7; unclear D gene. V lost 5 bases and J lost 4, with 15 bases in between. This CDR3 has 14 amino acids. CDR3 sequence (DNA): TGTGCCAGCAGTCCTTCCCCCGACATTTACGAGCAGTACTTC. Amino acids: CASSPSPDIYEQYF.

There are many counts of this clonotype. CDR3 residues: CASSPRTAGETQYF. The CDR3 coding sequence is TGTGCCAGCAGTCCCAGGACAGCTGGGGAGACCCAGTACTTC. V and J are TRBV27 and TRBJ2-5; tentative D call: TRBD1 (6 bases). Trimming removed 5 bases from V and 5 bases from J, with 15 bases in between. The CDR3 spans 14 residues. The germline CDR1 and CDR2 sequences are MNHEY and SMNVEV (reference sequence).

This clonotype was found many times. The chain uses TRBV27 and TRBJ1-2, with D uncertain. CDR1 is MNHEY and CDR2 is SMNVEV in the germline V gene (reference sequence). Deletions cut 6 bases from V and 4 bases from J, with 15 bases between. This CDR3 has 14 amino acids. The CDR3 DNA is TGTGCCAGCAGGCCCACAGCTTACCTCTATGGCTACACCTTC. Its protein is CASRPTAYLYGYTF.

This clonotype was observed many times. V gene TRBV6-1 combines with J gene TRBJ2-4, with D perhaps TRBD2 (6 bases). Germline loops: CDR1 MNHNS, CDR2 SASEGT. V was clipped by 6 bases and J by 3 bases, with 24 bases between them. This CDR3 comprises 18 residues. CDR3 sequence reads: CASSPLRGFDFFKNIQYF. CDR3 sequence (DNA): TGTGCCAGCAGCCCCCTCCGGGGGTTCGACTTTTTCAAAAACATTCAGTACTTC.

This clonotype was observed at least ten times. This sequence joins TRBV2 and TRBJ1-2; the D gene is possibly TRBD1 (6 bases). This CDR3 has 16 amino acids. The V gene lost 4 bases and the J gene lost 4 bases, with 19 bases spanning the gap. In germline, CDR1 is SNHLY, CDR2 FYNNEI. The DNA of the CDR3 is TGTGCCAGCAGTGCCGGGACATCCGTGTTGGGCTATGGCTACACCTTC. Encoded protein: CASSAGTSVLGYGYTF.